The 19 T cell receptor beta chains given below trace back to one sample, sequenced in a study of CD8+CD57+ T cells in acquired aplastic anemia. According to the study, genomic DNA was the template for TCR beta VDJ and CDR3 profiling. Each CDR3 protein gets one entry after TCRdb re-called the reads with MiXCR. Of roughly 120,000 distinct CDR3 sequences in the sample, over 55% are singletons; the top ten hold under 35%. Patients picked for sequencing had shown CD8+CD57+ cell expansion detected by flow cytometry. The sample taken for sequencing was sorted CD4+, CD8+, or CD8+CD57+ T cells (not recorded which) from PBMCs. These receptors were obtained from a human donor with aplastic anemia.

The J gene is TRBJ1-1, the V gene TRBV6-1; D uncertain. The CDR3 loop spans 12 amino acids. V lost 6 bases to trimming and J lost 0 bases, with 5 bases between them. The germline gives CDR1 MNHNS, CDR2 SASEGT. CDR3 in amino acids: CASRRLNTEAFF. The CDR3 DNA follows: TGTGCCAGCAGAAGGCTGAACACTGAAGCTTTCTTT.

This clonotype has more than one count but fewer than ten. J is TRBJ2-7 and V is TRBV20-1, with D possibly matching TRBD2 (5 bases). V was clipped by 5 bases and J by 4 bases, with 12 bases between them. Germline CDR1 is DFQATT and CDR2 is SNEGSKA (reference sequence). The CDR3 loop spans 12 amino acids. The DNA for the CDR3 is TGCAGTGCTTCCAGCGGTGGGTACGAGCAGTACTTC. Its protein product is CSASSGGYEQYF.

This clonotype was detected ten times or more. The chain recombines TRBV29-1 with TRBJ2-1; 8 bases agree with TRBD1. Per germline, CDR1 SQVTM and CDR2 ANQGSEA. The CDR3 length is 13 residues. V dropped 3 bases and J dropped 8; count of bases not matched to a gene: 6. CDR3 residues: CSVESQGAYEQFF. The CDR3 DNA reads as TGCAGCGTTGAGAGCCAGGGGGCGTATGAGCAGTTCTTC.

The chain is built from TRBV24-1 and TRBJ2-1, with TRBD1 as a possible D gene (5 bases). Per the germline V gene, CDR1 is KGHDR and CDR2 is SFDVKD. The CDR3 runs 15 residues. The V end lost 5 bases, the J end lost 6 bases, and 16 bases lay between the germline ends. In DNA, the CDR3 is TGTGCCACCAGTGCAGTCAGGGTCGCTGGCAATGAGCAGTTCTTC. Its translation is CATSAVRVAGNEQFF.

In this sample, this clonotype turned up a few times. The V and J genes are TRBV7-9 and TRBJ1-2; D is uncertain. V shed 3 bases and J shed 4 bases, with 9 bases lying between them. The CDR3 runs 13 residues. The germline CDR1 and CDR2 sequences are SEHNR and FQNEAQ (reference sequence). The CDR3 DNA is TGTGCCAGCAGCTTCGGGGAGGCCTATGGCTACACCTTC. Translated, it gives CASSFGEAYGYTF.

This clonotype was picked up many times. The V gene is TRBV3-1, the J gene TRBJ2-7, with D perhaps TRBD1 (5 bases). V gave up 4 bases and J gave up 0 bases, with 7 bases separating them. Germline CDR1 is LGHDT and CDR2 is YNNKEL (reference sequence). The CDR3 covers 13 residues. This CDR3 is CASSPDTSYEQYF. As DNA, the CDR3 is TGTGCCAGCAGCCCGGACACCTCCTACGAGCAGTACTTC.

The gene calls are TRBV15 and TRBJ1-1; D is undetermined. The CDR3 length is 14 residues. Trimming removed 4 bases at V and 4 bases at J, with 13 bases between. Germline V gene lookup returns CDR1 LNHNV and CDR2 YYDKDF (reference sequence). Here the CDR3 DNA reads TGTGCCACCAGCAAACTCCAGATGCTCACTGAAGCTTTCTTT. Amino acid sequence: CATSKLQMLTEAFF.

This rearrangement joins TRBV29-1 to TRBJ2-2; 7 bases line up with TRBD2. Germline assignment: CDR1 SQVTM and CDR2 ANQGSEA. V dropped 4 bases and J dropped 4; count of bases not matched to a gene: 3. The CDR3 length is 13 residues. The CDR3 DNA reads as TGCAGCGTTGGAGCTAGCGGCACCGGGGAGCTGTTTTTT. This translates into CSVGASGTGELFF.

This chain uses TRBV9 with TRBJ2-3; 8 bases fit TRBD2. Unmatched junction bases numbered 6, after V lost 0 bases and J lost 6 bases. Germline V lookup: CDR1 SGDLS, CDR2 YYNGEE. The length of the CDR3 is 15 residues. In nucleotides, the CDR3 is TGTGCCAGCAGCGTAGGCCGGGAGGGCCGTGATACGCAGTATTTT. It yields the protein CASSVGREGRDTQYF.

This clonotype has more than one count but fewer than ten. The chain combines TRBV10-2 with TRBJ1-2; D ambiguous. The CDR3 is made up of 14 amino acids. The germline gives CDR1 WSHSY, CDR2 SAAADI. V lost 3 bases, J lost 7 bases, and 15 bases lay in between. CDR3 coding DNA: TGCGCCAGCAGTGACCGGGCTGGTCTGGCTGGCTACACCTTC. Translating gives CASSDRAGLAGYTF.

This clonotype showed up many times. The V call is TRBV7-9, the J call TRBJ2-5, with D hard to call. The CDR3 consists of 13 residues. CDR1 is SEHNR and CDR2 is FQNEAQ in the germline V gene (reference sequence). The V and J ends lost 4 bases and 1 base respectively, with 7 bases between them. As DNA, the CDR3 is TGTGCCAGCAGCTATGGCAGCCAAGAGACCCAGTACTTC. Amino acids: CASSYGSQETQYF.

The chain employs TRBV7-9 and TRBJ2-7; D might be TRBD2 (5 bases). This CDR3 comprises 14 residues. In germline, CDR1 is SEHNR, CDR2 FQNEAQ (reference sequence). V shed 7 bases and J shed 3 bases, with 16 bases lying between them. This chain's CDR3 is CASTLRAGGYEQYF. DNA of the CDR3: TGTGCCAGCACCCTTAGGGCCGGAGGCTACGAGCAGTACTTC.

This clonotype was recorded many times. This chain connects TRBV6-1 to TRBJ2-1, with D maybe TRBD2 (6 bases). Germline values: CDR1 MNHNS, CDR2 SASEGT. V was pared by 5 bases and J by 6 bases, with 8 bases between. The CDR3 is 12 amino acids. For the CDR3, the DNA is TGTGCCAGCAGTACTAGCATCAATGAGCAGTTCTTC. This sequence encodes CASSTSINEQFF.

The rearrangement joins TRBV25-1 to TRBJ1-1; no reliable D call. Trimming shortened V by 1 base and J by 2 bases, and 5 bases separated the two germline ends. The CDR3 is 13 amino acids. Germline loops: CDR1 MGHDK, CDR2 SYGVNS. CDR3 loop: CASSEWGNTEAFF. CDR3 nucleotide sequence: TGTGCCAGCAGTGAATGGGGAAACACTGAAGCTTTCTTT.

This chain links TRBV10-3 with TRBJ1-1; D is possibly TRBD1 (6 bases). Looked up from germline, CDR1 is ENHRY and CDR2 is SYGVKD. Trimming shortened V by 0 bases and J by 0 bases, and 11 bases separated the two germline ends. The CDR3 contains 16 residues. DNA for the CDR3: TGTGCCATCAGTGAGTCGAGGACAGCAATGAACACTGAAGCTTTCTTT. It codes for CAISESRTAMNTEAFF.

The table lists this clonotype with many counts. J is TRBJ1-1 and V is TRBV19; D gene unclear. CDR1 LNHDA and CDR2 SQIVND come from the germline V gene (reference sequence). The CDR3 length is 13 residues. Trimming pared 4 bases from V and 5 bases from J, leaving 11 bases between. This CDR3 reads CASSNPGQTEAFF. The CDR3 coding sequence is TGTGCCAGTAGTAACCCGGGCCAGACTGAAGCTTTCTTT.

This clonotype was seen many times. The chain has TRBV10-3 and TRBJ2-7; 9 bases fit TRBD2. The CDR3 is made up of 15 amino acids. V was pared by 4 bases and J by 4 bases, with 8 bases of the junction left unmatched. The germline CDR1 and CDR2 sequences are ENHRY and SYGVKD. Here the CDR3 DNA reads TGTGCCATCAGTGTTGATGCGGGAGGGCCTTACGAGCAGTACTTC. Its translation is CAISVDAGGPYEQYF.

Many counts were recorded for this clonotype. Written as DNA, the CDR3 is TGTGCCAGCAGCTTAGGATTGGGACAGACTAACTACGAGCAGTACTTC. Its protein is CASSLGLGQTNYEQYF. The chain links TRBV13 to TRBJ2-7, with 7 bases that match TRBD1. Germline V gives CDR1 PRHDT, CDR2 FYEKMQ (reference sequence). Trimming removed 0 bases from V and 3 bases from J; junction bases left unmatched: 8. The CDR3 sequence is 16 residues long.

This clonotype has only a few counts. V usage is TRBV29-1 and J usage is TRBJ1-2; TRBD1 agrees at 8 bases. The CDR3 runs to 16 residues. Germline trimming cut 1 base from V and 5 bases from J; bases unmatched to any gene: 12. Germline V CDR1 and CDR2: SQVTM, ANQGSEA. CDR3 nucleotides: TGCAGCGTTGAAGTCGGGCAGGGGGCGATGTCTTATGGCTACACCTTC. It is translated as CSVEVGQGAMSYGYTF.